The rows below give T cell receptor beta chains drawn from one sample of a study of CXCR4 blockade with PD-1 therapy in pancreatic cancer. Sequencing used immunoSEQ multiplex PCR; TCRdb keeps in-frame clones, though not all of them. The sample holds more than 15,000 clones; approximately 72% are singletons and the top ten take around 6.1%. Sequencing was done on a sample of tumor tissue. These receptors originate from a human donor with pancreatic ductal adenocarcinoma. CDR3s include the opening cysteine and the closing phenylalanine or tryptophan. The D gene is left open where the match is weak. Only part of the rows carry a size: once, few, many, or a class if the clone is expanded.

TRBD1,TRBJ2-7,TRBV30,-,TGTGCCTGGAAGCCCGGGACAGGGTCCTACGAGCAGTACTTC,CAWKPGTGSYEQYF
TRBD2,TRBJ2-1,TRBV6-8,-,TGTGCCAGCGACCATTACCCTAGCGGGGAGTACAATGAGCAGTTCTTC,CASDHYPSGEYNEQFF
-,TRBJ2-1,TRBV6-8,medium-sized,TGTGCCAGCAGTGTGGGTCTCCGGGGTGAGCAGTTCTTC,CASSVGLRGEQFF
-,TRBJ2-4,TRBV15,-,TGTGCCACCAGCAGAGATTTGGTAGAAGCCAAAAACATTCAGTACTTC,CATSRDLVEAKNIQYF
TRBD2,TRBJ2-1,TRBV6-8,-,TGTGCCACCAAGACTAGCGGGAACTACAATGAGCAGTTCTTC,CATKTSGNYNEQFF
-,TRBJ1-3,TRBV9,-,TGTGCCAGCAGGGCAGCCTCTGGAAACACCATATATTTT,CASRAASGNTIYF
-,TRBJ2-3,TRBV27,-,TGTGCCAGCAGTCGCCTAAAGGGAGGCCCCACAGATACGCAGTATTTT,CASSRLKGGPTDTQYF
-,TRBJ1-2,TRBV25-1,-,TGTGCCAGCAGCTCTCCTAACTATGGCTACACCTTC,CASSSPNYGYTF
TRBD2,TRBJ2-1,TRBV15,-,TGTGCCACCAGCAGGGGACTAGCGGGAGGGCCGGAGGAGCAGTTCTTC,CATSRGLAGGPEEQFF
-,TRBJ2-3,TRBV28,-,TGTGCCAGCAGTTTACAGGGGAAGGGTACAGATACGCAGTATTTT,CASSLQGKGTDTQYF
-,TRBJ1-1,TRBV25-1,-,TGTGCCAGCAGTGATGGGATTACGAACACTGAAGCTTTCTTT,CASSDGITNTEAFF
-,TRBJ1-3,TRBV30,-,TGTGCCTGGACGGGTGGAAACACCATATATTTT,CAWTGGNTIYF
TRBD1,TRBJ2-7,TRBV15,-,TGTGCCACCAGCAGAGATCGGGACAGCTCCTACGAGCAGTACTTC,CATSRDRDSSYEQYF
TRBD1,TRBJ1-3,TRBV30,-,TGTGCCTGGAGTCCCCTACAGGGGGCCTACTCTGGAAACACCATATATTTT,CAWSPLQGAYSGNTIYF
-,TRBJ2-3,TRBV12-5,-,TGTGCTAGTGGTCTACAGGGCGCAGATACGCAGTATTTT,CASGLQGADTQYF
-,TRBJ1-1,TRBV6-8,once,TGTGCCAGCAGTTCCGAGCCTTGGACAGAAAAGAACACTGAAGCTTTCTTT,CASSSEPWTEKNTEAFF
TRBD2,TRBJ2-2,TRBV18,-,TGTGCCAGCTCACCTTTGCCTAGCGGGAGCGGCGGTCGATCCGGGGAGCTGTTTTTT,CASSPLPSGSGGRSGELFF
-,TRBJ1-4,TRBV15,-,TGTGCCACCAGCATAACCCGAGCTAATGAAAAACTGTTTTTT,CATSITRANEKLFF
-,TRBJ2-5,TRBV18,-,TGTGCCAGCTCCTCGGGCCGCGGAGAGACCCAGTACTTC,CASSSGRGETQYF
TRBD2,TRBJ2-5,TRBV9,few,TGTGCCAGCAGTGTCGGACTAGCGGGAGGGGCGTACCAAGAGACCCAGTACTTC,CASSVGLAGGAYQETQYF
-,TRBJ2-4,TRBV6-8,-,TGTGCCAGCAGTTACTCCCTGGTAGCCAAAAACATTCAGTACTTC,CASSYSLVAKNIQYF
-,TRBJ2-2,TRBV15,-,TGTGCCACCAGCAAACAGCCGAACACCGGGGAGCTGTTTTTT,CATSKQPNTGELFF
-,TRBJ2-7,TRBV19,-,TGTGCCAGTAGTACCGCCTTGACAGGCCGCTCCTACGAGCAGTACTTC,CASSTALTGRSYEQYF
-,TRBJ2-1,TRBV11-3,-,TGTGCCAGCAGCCCACGTCCCCCCCGGAATGAGCAGTTCTTC,CASSPRPPRNEQFF
-,TRBJ1-4,TRBV10-2,-,TGCGCCAGTAGGAGGTCCGCAACTAATGAAAAACTGTTTTTT,CASRRSATNEKLFF
TRBD2,TRBJ2-3,TRBV7-6,-,TGTGCCAGCAGCCCCTGGGGACTAGCGGGACTCACAGATACGCAGTATTTT,CASSPWGLAGLTDTQYF
TRBD1,TRBJ2-3,TRBV29-1,-,TGCAGCGTTTCGACAGGGGGCACAGATACGCAGTATTTT,CSVSTGGTDTQYF
-,TRBJ1-4,TRBV6-8,few,TGTGCCAGCAGTTACCCATCAGGGTTATACAGTGAAAAACTGTTTTTT,CASSYPSGLYSEKLFF
-,TRBJ1-5,TRBV4-1,-,TGCGCCAGCAGCCAAGACTACGCCATTAATCAGCCCCAGCATTTT,CASSQDYAINQPQHF
-,TRBJ2-1,TRBV18,few,TGTGCCAGCTCACCGCTTTGGGGGCTTTTGAGTTCCTACAATGAGCAGTTCTTC,CASSPLWGLLSSYNEQFF
-,TRBJ2-1,TRBV28,-,TGTGCCAGCAGTTTACTGGGACAACGCTCCTACAATGAGCAGTTCTTC,CASSLLGQRSYNEQFF
TRBD2,TRBJ2-1,TRBV5-1,-,TGCGCCAGCAGCTTGGCCGGGGGGGACCCGGTCGGGAGGGCCGACAATGAGCAGTTCTTC,CASSLAGGDPVGRADNEQFF
-,TRBJ1-6,TRBV25-1,-,TGTGCCAGCAGTGTCACCACGGGTCTAGATAATTCACCCCTCCACTTT,CASSVTTGLDNSPLHF
-,TRBJ2-6,TRBV15,-,TGTGCCACCAGCAGAGATGAGGGGGTTGGGGCCAACGTCCTGACTTTC,CATSRDEGVGANVLTF
-,TRBJ2-1,TRBV4-1,-,TGCGCCAGCAGCCCAGAGGAGGGGGCGGGTTACAATGAGCAGTTCTTC,CASSPEEGAGYNEQFF
TRBD1,TRBJ2-3,TRBV15,-,TGTGCCACCAGCAGAGAAAGGGACAGGGGCACAGATACGCAGTATTTT,CATSRERDRGTDTQYF
-,TRBJ2-6,TRBV29-1,-,TGCAGCGTGACAGCTGGGGCCAACGTCCTGACTTTC,CSVTAGANVLTF
-,TRBJ1-1,TRBV19,once,TGTGCCAGTAGTATAGGTGGAGCTGAAGCTTTCTTT,CASSIGGAEAFF